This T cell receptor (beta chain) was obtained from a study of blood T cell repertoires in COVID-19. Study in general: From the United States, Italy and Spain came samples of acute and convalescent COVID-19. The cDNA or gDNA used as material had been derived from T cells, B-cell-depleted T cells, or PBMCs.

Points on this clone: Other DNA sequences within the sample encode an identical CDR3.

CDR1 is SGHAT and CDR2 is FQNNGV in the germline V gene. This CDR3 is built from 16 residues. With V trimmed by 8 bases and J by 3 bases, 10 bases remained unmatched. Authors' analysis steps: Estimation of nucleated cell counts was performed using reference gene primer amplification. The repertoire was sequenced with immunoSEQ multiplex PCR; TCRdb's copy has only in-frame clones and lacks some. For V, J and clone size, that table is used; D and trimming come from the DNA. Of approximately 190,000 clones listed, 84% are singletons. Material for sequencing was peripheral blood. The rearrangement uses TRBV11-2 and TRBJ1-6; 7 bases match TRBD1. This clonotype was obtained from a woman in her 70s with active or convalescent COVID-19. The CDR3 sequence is CASQNPTGVYNSPLHF. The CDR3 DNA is TGTGCCAGCCAGAACCCCACAGGGGTCTATAATTCACCCCTCCACTTT.